A selection of T cell receptor beta chains follows, all from one sample in a study of blood T cell repertoires in COVID-19. Here immunoSEQ multiplex PCR was the method, and the copy in TCRdb shows in-frame clones only, minus some. The sample carries approximately 300,000 clones, over 75% recorded once. Sequencing used peripheral blood. These TCRs come from a human donor with COVID-19, enrolled during active disease. The donor label of this sample is uncertain. Both conserved end residues are part of each CDR3. The D gene is left open where the match is weak. The size entry is marked missing in some rows and otherwise reads once, few, many or a size class.

>TRBJ1-1|many|NA|TRBV9
CASGEGGRNTEAFF
TGTGCCAGCGGCGAGGGGGGGAGGAACACTGAAGCTTTCTTT
>TRBJ1-2|NA|NA|TRBV19
CASSIDTGAVGYTF
TGTGCCAGTAGTATAGACACCGGCGCGGTAGGCTACACCTTC
>TRBJ2-1|once|TRBD2|TRBV2
CASSQITGGRYEQFF
TGTGCCAGCAGTCAAATAACGGGAGGGCGGTATGAGCAGTTCTTC
>TRBJ1-3|NA|TRBD1|TRBV7-9
CASRPRQGSGNTIYF
TGTGCCAGCAGACCAAGACAGGGCTCTGGAAACACCATATATTTT
>TRBJ1-2|NA|NA|TRBV3-1/TRBV3-2
CASSQDSAGFGYTF
TGTGCCAGCAGCCAAGATTCGGCAGGGTTTGGCTACACCTTC
>TRBJ2-3|NA|TRBD2|TRBV5-1
CASSIGTSGSSVDTQYF
TGCGCCAGCAGCATCGGGACTAGCGGGAGTTCCGTAGATACGCAGTATTTT
>TRBJ1-2|few|TRBD1|TRBV2
CASSVIRTGSGYTF
TGTGCCAGCAGTGTCATACGGACAGGGTCTGGCTACACCTTC
>TRBJ2-2|once|NA|TRBV19
CARQLRVTNTGELFF
TGTGCCAGACAACTTCGGGTTACGAACACCGGGGAGCTGTTTTTT
>TRBJ1-4|NA|TRBD1|TRBV10-2
CASSATGTATEKLFF
TGCGCCAGCAGTGCAACCGGGACAGCGACCGAAAAACTGTTTTTT
>TRBJ2-1|NA|TRBD2|TRBV10-2
CASSLAGGSPNEQFF
TGCGCCAGCAGTTTAGCGGGAGGTTCCCCCAATGAGCAGTTCTTC
>TRBJ2-1|NA|NA|TRBV5-1
CASSLESRGALYNEQFF
TGCGCCAGCAGCTTGGAGTCCAGGGGGGCTCTTTACAATGAGCAGTTCTTC
>TRBJ1-3|NA|NA|TRBV9
CASSASQSSGNTIYF
TGTGCCAGCAGCGCCTCACAGAGCTCTGGAAACACCATATATTTT
>TRBJ1-6|NA|NA|TRBV10-1
CASSEQETSPLHF
TGCGCCAGCAGCGAACAGGAAACTTCACCCCTCCACTTT
>TRBJ1-2|NA|TRBD1|TRBV3-1/TRBV3-2
CASSQDPQGHYGYTF
TGTGCCAGCAGCCAAGACCCACAGGGGCACTATGGCTACACCTTC
>TRBJ1-1|NA|TRBD1|TRBV6-4
CASSDHDRGRRTEAFF
TGTGCCAGCAGTGACCATGACAGGGGGCGCCGGACTGAAGCTTTCTTT
>TRBJ1-2|NA|TRBD1|TRBV28
CATPDRANYGYTF
TGTGCCACCCCGGACAGGGCCAACTATGGCTACACCTTC
>TRBJ1-3|NA|NA|TRBV19
CASRGPGQPSSGNTIYF
TGTGCCAGTAGGGGCCCCGGACAGCCGAGCTCTGGAAACACCATATATTTT
>TRBJ2-1|NA|TRBD1|TRBV6-4
CASSVLGQGASGEQFF
TGTGCCAGCAGCGTACTCGGACAGGGTGCCTCGGGTGAGCAGTTCTTC
>TRBJ1-4|NA|NA|TRBV6-4
CASSLQYRDKLFF
TGTGCCAGCAGCCTCCAATACAGGGACAAACTGTTTTTT
>TRBJ2-7|NA|NA|TRBV15
CATSISGTPYEQYF
TGTGCCACCAGCATATCCGGGACTCCCTACGAGCAGTACTTC